This T cell receptor beta chain was found in a study of early T cells in non-severe SARS-CoV-2 infection. V shed 6 bases and J shed 5 bases, with 17 bases lying between them. This CDR3 has 14 amino acids. Germline V gene data show CDR1 as SQVTM and CDR2 as ANQGSEA. Attached unique molecular identifiers marked individual cDNA molecules. TCRdb recomputed calls from the 5' RACE reads with MiXCR, one row per CDR3 protein. The table has tens of thousands of distinct CDR3 sequences, around 11% seen once. Material: whole blood, obtained at baseline. This chain joins TRBV29-1 and TRBJ2-1; TRBD2 might be the D (6 bases). This clonotype originated in an adult who was a healthcare worker with PCR-confirmed SARS-CoV-2 infection or an uninfected control (not recorded which). This chain's CDR3 is CSVGTLTGDNEQFF. CDR3 in DNA: TGCAGCGTCGGGACTCTAACGGGGGACAATGAGCAGTTCTTC.